This T cell receptor beta chain stems from a study of shared clonotypes between healthy human individuals. The quantity of DNA used in unsorted PBMC replicate PCRs was 250 to 350 ng, corresponding to tens of thousands of T cell genomes. Original analysis: Sequence data from immunoSEQ were junction-only and lacked quality scores; consequently, filtering differed. Assay: immunoSEQ multiplex PCR; the TCRdb copy retains only in-frame clones and omits some. V and J calls and clone size are given by that table; D and trimming were obtained from the DNA. Of about 480,000 clones in the sample, around 79% are singletons; the top ten hold around 12%. Trimming cost V 6 bases and J 2 bases; bases outside gene matches: 6. Germline lookup yields CDR1 SGHTA and CDR2 FQGTGA. The length of the CDR3 is 16 residues. This clone occurred once. Donors were healthy HIV-negative adults without recent acute infections or vaccinations.

This TCR was recovered from a woman aged 40 to 50 in good health. Some clones in this sample may be carry-over from other donors' samples. The source material was PBMCs. The chain links TRBV7-3 to TRBJ2-2; 10 nucleotides agree with TRBD2. CDR3 protein: CASSSLAGANTGELFF. The CDR3 bases are TGTGCCAGCAGTTCCCTAGCGGGAGCTAACACCGGGGAGCTGTTTTTT.